This T cell receptor (beta chain) was sequenced for a study of cytomegalovirus exposure and HLA in healthy donors. For this clone: The same CDR3 can be traced to other DNA sequences in this sample.

PCR was performed using 60 Vbeta and 13 Jbeta primers. Profiling relied on immunoSEQ multiplex PCR, and the TCRdb table lists in-frame clones only, not all of them. This sample carries roughly 150,000 clones, about three quarters of them seen once, and the ten largest clones take about 13%. Germline V gene lookup returns CDR1 SQVTM and CDR2 ANQGSEA. V was clipped by 6 bases and J by 2 bases; unmatched bases: 3. CDR3 length equals 12 residues. Sequenced material: PBMCs. The chain uses TRBV29-1 and TRBJ1-1, with 7 positions matching TRBD1. The source of this sequence is a man aged 35 to 55 in good health and CMV-seropositive. The CDR3 reads CSVTGLNTEAFF. CDR3 sequence (DNA): TGCAGCGTGACAGGGTTAAACACTGAAGCTTTCTTT.